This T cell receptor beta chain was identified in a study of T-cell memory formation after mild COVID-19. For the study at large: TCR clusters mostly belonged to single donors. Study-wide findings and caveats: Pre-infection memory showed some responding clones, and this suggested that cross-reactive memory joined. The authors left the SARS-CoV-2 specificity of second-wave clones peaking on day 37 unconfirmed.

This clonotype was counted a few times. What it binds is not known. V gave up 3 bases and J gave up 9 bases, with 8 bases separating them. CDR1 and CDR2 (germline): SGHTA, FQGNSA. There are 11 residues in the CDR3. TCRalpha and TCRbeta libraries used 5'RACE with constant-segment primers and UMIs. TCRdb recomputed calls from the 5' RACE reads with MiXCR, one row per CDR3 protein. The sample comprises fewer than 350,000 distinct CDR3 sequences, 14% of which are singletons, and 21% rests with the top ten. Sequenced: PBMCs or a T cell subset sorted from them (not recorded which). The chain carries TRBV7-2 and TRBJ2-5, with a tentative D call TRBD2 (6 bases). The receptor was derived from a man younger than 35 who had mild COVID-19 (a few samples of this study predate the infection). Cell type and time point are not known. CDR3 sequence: CASSFGGPQYF. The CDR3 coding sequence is TGTGCCAGCAGCTTTGGAGGGCCCCAGTACTTC.